Below, 22 T cell receptor beta chains from the same sample are listed, as sequenced in a study of beta chain features in type 1 diabetes. General observations from the study: People with Type 1 diabetes carried modestly yet significantly shorter TCRB CDR3s in all four CD4+ subsets.

cDNA synthesis used the whole RNA isolate, giving expressed TCRB sequences. Some clones are missing from TCRdb's copy, which holds only in-frame ones; the method was immunoSEQ multiplex PCR. Of 500,000 to 800,000 clones in the sample, 12% are singletons; the top ten hold around 0.12%. These receptors' antigens are unknown. Sequenced input: naive CD4+ T cells from blood. The source of these receptors is a man aged 25-45 years with type 1 diabetes.

This clone appeared a few times. The sample carries other DNA sequences with the same CDR3. The V and J genes are TRBV7-2 and TRBJ1-3; D gene unclear. V lost 2 bases and J lost 1, with 9 bases in between. Germline assignment: CDR1 SGHTA and CDR2 FQGNSA. The CDR3 covers 15 residues. CDR3 in DNA: TGTGCCAGCAGCTTAACTGCTCTATCTGGAAACACCATATATTTT. It yields the protein CASSLTALSGNTIYF.

V is TRBV29-1 and J is TRBJ2-2; 8 bases line up with TRBD2. The CDR3 spans 13 residues. V lost 7 bases and J lost 6; bases outside the gene matches: 7. Germline values: CDR1 SQVTM, CDR2 ANQGSEA. The CDR3 sequence is CSGQTSVPGELFF. In nucleotides, the CDR3 is TGCAGCGGACAGACTAGCGTTCCCGGGGAGCTGTTTTTT.

CDR3 amino acids: CASSTLAGPQETQYF. In DNA, the CDR3 is TGTGCCAGCAGCACCTTAGCGGGCCCTCAAGAGACCCAGTACTTC. This rearrangement joins TRBV21-1 to TRBJ2-5; the table's D call, TRBD2, was not checked against the DNA. TRBV21-1 is marked as a pseudogene. The CDR3 is 15 residues long.

A few counts support this clone. The chain combines TRBV14 with TRBJ2-5; D is ambiguous. Germline CDR1 reads SGHDN; CDR2 reads FVKESK. CDR3 length: 13 amino acids. V lost 6 bases to trimming and J lost 5 bases, with 13 bases between them. The CDR3 DNA is TGTGCCAGCAGAGAGATCACCTCGGAGACCCAGTACTTC. Amino acid sequence: CASREITSETQYF. Combining the CDR3 with reference TRBV14 and TRBJ2-5 gives the whole variable domain EAGVTQFPSHSVIEKGQTVTLRCDPISGHDNLYWYRRVMGKEIKFLLHFVKESKQDESGMPNNRFLAERTGGTYSTLKVQPAELEDSGVYFCASREITSETQYFGPGTRLLVL.

This clone came up a few times. The V gene is TRBV25-1, the J gene TRBJ2-5, with 9 bases matching TRBD1. The CDR3 is 15 residues long. V was pared by 6 bases and J by 2 bases, with 7 bases of the junction left unmatched. Germline V gene data show CDR1 as MGHDK and CDR2 as SYGVNS. CDR3 residues: CASSAGTGWQETQYF. As DNA, the CDR3 is TGTGCCAGCAGCGCCGGGACAGGGTGGCAAGAGACCCAGTACTTC.

V and J are TRBV9 and TRBJ2-7; D gene ambiguous. CDR1 and CDR2 (germline): SGDLS, YYNGEE. V lost 0 bases and J 3 bases, leaving 10 bases between the germline ends. The CDR3 is made up of 14 amino acids. CDR3 loop: CASSVGHQGYEQYF. The CDR3 bases are TGTGCCAGCAGCGTAGGGCACCAAGGCTACGAGCAGTACTTC.

The chain uses TRBV4-3 and TRBJ1-1; a weak D match, TRBD1 (6 bases). Per germline, CDR1 LGHNA and CDR2 YSLEER. The V end lost 3 bases, the J end lost 3 bases, and 17 bases lay between the germline ends. CDR3 length: 16 amino acids. The CDR3 protein is CASSHLIASGDTEAFF. The CDR3 DNA is TGCGCCAGCAGCCACCTGATCGCCTCAGGGGACACTGAAGCTTTCTTT.

The genes are TRBV29-1 and TRBJ2-4; D might be TRBD1 (6 bases). The germline V and J ends were trimmed by 4 bases and 2 bases, with 12 bases remaining between them. CDR1 is SQVTM, CDR2 ANQGSEA, per germline. The CDR3 is 14 amino acids. The chain's CDR3 is CSVGWGHTKNIQYF. CDR3 DNA: TGCAGCGTTGGCTGGGGACATACCAAAAACATTCAGTACTTC.

This clone was counted a few times. V and J are TRBV9 and TRBJ2-7, with D perhaps TRBD1 (5 bases). Trimming took 0 bases from V and 3 from J, leaving 10 bases between them. Germline assignment: CDR1 SGDLS and CDR2 YYNGEE. The CDR3 spans 14 residues. CDR3 sequence: CASSVGQIFYEQYF. DNA of the CDR3: TGTGCCAGCAGCGTAGGACAGATTTTCTACGAGCAGTACTTC. Filled out from reference TRBV9 and TRBJ2-7, the complete variable domain reads DSGVTQTPKHLITATGQRVTLRCSPRSGDLSVYWYQQSLDQGLQFLIQYYNGEERAKGNILERFSAQQFPDLHSELNLSSLELGDSALYFCASSVGQIFYEQYFGPGTRLTVT.

The chain joins TRBV7-9 to TRBJ1-2, with no clear D. Germline CDR1 SEHNR, CDR2 FQNEAQ (reference sequence). The CDR3 covers 14 residues. Deletions cut 5 bases from V and 2 bases from J, with 12 bases between. The DNA of the CDR3 is TGTGCCAGCAGCCCGCAGGACGGGAACTATGGCTACACCTTC. Its translation is CASSPQDGNYGYTF.

The table lists this clone with a few counts. The chain recombines TRBV10-3 with TRBJ2-7, with 8 bases lining up with TRBD1. V dropped 6 bases and J dropped 0; count of bases not matched to a gene: 7. The CDR3 runs to 15 residues. Looked up from germline, CDR1 is ENHRY and CDR2 is SYGVKD. The CDR3 loop reads CAIRPGQGNSYEQYF. The DNA of the CDR3 is TGTGCCATCAGACCCGGACAGGGAAACTCCTACGAGCAGTACTTC.

The chain employs TRBV29-1 and TRBJ1-4; D remains unclear. This CDR3 contains 13 residues. Germline V CDR1 and CDR2: SQVTM, ANQGSEA. V was trimmed by 3 bases and J by 5 bases, leaving 10 bases between them. The DNA of the CDR3 is TGCAGCGTTGAGGACGGACGCAATGAAAAACTGTTTTTT. It is translated as CSVEDGRNEKLFF.

The chain links TRBV7-2 to TRBJ1-2; the D is unclear. V was shortened by 5 bases and J by 4 bases, with 14 bases between the two germline ends. CDR1 is SGHTA, CDR2 FQGNSA, per germline. The CDR3 extends over 14 amino acids. This CDR3 is CASSPAAVFYGYTF. The CDR3 DNA sequence: TGTGCCAGCAGCCCCGCAGCGGTTTTCTATGGCTACACCTTC.

The rearrangement joins TRBV7-9 to TRBJ1-2, with D maybe TRBD1 (5 bases). Between the trimmed V and J ends, which lost 2 bases and 0 bases, there was a span of 10 bases. The CDR3 totals 15 residues. Looked up from germline, CDR1 is SEHNR and CDR2 is FQNEAQ (reference sequence). The CDR3 DNA reads TGTGCCAGCAGCTTACTGGACACGTCTAACTATGGCTACACCTTC. Protein sequence: CASSLLDTSNYGYTF.

This clone was counted only a few times. V usage is TRBV7-8 and J usage is TRBJ2-1; the D is unclear. Deletions cut 5 bases from V and 6 bases from J, with 14 bases between. CDR1 SGHVS and CDR2 FQNEAQ come from the germline V gene. The CDR3 length is 14 residues. The CDR3 sequence: CASSVPVLPNEQFF. DNA for the CDR3: TGTGCCAGCAGCGTCCCGGTCCTCCCCAATGAGCAGTTCTTC.

J is TRBJ2-7 and V is TRBV7-2; TRBD1 matches 8 bases. Per the germline V gene, CDR1 is SGHTA and CDR2 is FQGNSA. The length of the CDR3 is 15 residues. The V segment lost 2 bases and the J segment 4 bases; nucleotides outside the gene matches: 7. For the CDR3, the DNA is TGTGCCAGCAGCTTAAATGGGCAGGGGGCGTACGAGCAGTACTTC. This translates into CASSLNGQGAYEQYF.

This clone was seen only a few times. This sequence joins TRBV29-1 and TRBJ2-1, with D perhaps matching TRBD1 or TRBD2 (6 bases each). Trimming took off 0 bases at V and 4 bases at J, with 22 bases between the two ends. Germline CDR1 SQVTM, CDR2 ANQGSEA. The CDR3 is 18 amino acids. In DNA form, the CDR3 reads TGCAGCGTTGAAGATCGGGGCGACTCGGTAGGGGGGTACAATGAGCAGTTCTTC. It specifies CSVEDRGDSVGGYNEQFF.

This clone was detected only a few times. This rearrangement joins TRBV28 to TRBJ1-2; D not resolved. Germline values: CDR1 MDHEN, CDR2 SYDVKM. There are 15 residues in the CDR3. Trimming pared 5 bases from V and 2 bases from J, leaving 15 bases between. CDR3 region: CASSLPVGGNYGYTF. As DNA, the CDR3 is TGTGCCAGCAGTCTCCCGGTGGGAGGCAACTATGGCTACACCTTC.

This clone turned up a few times. J is TRBJ2-5 and V is TRBV25-1, with 14 positions matching TRBD2. Germline lookup yields CDR1 MGHDK and CDR2 SYGVNS. J gave up 5 bases and V 6 bases, and 8 bases lay outside the gene matches. The CDR3 sequence is 16 residues long. CDR3 in amino acids: CASSSTSGGAGETQYF. Here the CDR3 DNA reads TGTGCCAGCAGCTCGACTAGCGGGGGGGCAGGGGAGACCCAGTACTTC.

This clone was detected only a few times. An end of the junction does not agree with germline; a read error may underlie this. The chain joins TRBV6-6 to TRBJ2-5; D might be TRBD2 (5 bases). Germline V lookup: CDR1 MNHNY, CDR2 SVGAGI (reference sequence). The CDR3 has 12 residues. The CDR3: CASSSRPEGVNF. The DNA for the CDR3 is TGTGCCAGCAGCTCCCGACCAGAGGGCGTTAACTTC.

The rearrangement links TRBV9 to TRBJ2-1; TRBD2 matches at 10 bases. The CDR3 loop spans 17 amino acids. The ends lost 0 bases at V and 7 bases at J; junction bases unmatched: 10. From germline, CDR1 is SGDLS and CDR2 YYNGEE. CDR3 DNA sequence: TGTGCCAGCAGCGTAGGCCTAGTAGCGGGGGGCCATAATGAGCAGTTCTTC. This codes for CASSVGLVAGGHNEQFF.

This chain links TRBV13 with TRBJ1-3, with TRBD1 as a possible D gene (5 bases). Germline V gives CDR1 PRHDT, CDR2 FYEKMQ (reference sequence). Between the trimmed V and J ends, which lost 10 bases and 3 bases, there was a span of 13 bases. This CDR3 region has 13 residues. The DNA of the CDR3 is TGTGCCACCAGGGAGTGGGGTGGAAACACCATATATTTT. It codes for CATREWGGNTIYF.